Below, 8 T cell receptor beta chains from the same sample are listed, as sequenced in a study of cytomegalovirus exposure and HLA in healthy donors. This PCR relied on a set of 60 Vbeta primers and 13 Jbeta primers. Measured with immunoSEQ multiplex PCR; TCRdb has only the in-frame clones, and not every one. The sample contains tens of thousands of clones, 73% of which appear only once. What was sequenced was PBMCs. These receptors all come from a man aged 45 to 65 in good health and CMV-seronegative.

The J gene is TRBJ2-1, the V gene TRBV23-1, with D possibly being TRBD2 (6 bases). TRBV23-1 is designated an ORF whose function remains uncertain. The length of the CDR3 is 18 residues. V lost 4 bases to trimming and J lost 3 bases, with 22 bases between them. The CDR3 sequence: CASSPPPSWDLVYNEQFF. The CDR3 coding sequence is TGCGCCAGCAGTCCGCCACCCTCATGGGACTTGGTCTACAATGAGCAGTTCTTC.

The V gene is TRBV6-6, the J gene TRBJ1-6; no clear D gene. Trimming removed 3 bases from V and 6 bases from J, with 15 bases in between. CDR1 MNHNY and CDR2 SVGAGI come from the germline V gene (reference sequence). The CDR3 runs 16 residues. The CDR3 region is CASSYSDGRGNSPLHF. CDR3 DNA: TGTGCCAGCAGTTATTCCGACGGGAGAGGTAATTCACCCCTCCACTTT.

There are a few counts of this clone. The rearrangement uses TRBV29-1 and TRBJ2-6; the D is unclear. The V gene's germline CDR1 is SQVTM and CDR2 ANQGSEA. The CDR3 loop spans 17 amino acids. Trimming cost V 0 bases and J 0 bases, with 12 bases left between them. DNA for the CDR3: TGCAGCGTTGAAGATCGCGGAGAGAGCTCTGGGGCCAACGTCCTGACTTTC. Translating gives CSVEDRGESSGANVLTF.

The V call is TRBV5-6, the J call TRBJ1-5, with 8 bases lining up with TRBD1. The germline CDR1 and CDR2 sequences are SGHDT and YYEEEE. The V segment lost 4 bases and the J segment 6 bases; nucleotides outside the gene matches: 6. The CDR3 runs 14 residues. The CDR3 loop reads CASSTQGAGQPQHF. The CDR3 DNA sequence: TGTGCCAGCAGCACGCAGGGGGCGGGTCAGCCCCAGCATTTT.

V usage is TRBV5-4 and J usage is TRBJ1-1, with D perhaps TRBD1 (6 bases). V gave up 4 bases and J gave up 4 bases, with 14 bases separating them. The germline V gene encodes CDR1 SGHNT and CDR2 YYREEE (reference sequence). This CDR3 is built from 14 residues. The CDR3 DNA reads as TGTGCCAGCAGCGCGGACACAGGGACCACTGAAGCTTTCTTT. Translated, it gives CASSADTGTTEAFF.

The chain uses TRBV27 and TRBJ2-7; 9 nucleotides align to TRBD2. The CDR3 length is 17 residues. CDR1 is MNHEY, CDR2 SMNVEV, per germline (reference sequence). V was clipped by 1 base and J by 0 bases; unmatched bases: 7. CDR3 DNA sequence: TGTGCCAGCAGTTTATTAAGGACTAGCGCAGCCTCCTACGAGCAGTACTTC. Translation: CASSLLRTSAASYEQYF.

The V gene is TRBV19, the J gene TRBJ1-2; 8 bases agree with TRBD1. J was trimmed by 3 bases and V by 7 bases; bases with no gene match: 10. The CDR3 runs 15 residues. Germline assignment: CDR1 LNHDA and CDR2 SQIVND (reference sequence). The CDR3 bases are TGTGCCAGTAACTACCGGCGGGGACAGGACTATGGCTACACCTTC. Protein product: CASNYRRGQDYGYTF.

This clone was found a few times. This chain uses TRBV30 with TRBJ1-5; the match to TRBD1 covers 10 bases. The J segment lost 7 bases and the V segment lost 6 bases, leaving 18 bases of the junction unmatched. The CDR3 is 17 residues long. Germline CDR1 is GTSNPN and CDR2 is SVGIG (reference sequence). The CDR3 spells CACTLGDRGISGQPQHF. The CDR3 DNA sequence: TGTGCCTGCACCCTAGGGGACAGGGGAATCTCGGGGCAGCCCCAGCATTTT.